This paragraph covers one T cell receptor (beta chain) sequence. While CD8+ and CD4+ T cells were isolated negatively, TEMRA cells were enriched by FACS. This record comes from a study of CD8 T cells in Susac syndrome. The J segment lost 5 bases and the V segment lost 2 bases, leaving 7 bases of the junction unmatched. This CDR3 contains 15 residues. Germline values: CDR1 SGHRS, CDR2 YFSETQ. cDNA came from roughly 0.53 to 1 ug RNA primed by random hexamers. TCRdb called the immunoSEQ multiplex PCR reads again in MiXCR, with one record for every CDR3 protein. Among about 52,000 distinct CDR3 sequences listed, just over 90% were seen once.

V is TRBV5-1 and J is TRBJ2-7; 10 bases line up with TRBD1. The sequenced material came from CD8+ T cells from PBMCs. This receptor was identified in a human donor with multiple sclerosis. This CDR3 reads CASSFTGTGVNEQYF. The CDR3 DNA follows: TGCGCCAGCAGCTTTACCGGGACAGGGGTCAACGAGCAGTACTTC.